This TCR beta chain was observed in a study of blood T cell repertoires in COVID-19. Across the whole study: COVID-19 samples, acute and convalescent, were from the United States, Italy and Spain. T cells, B-cell-depleted T cells, or PBMCs supplied cDNA or gDNA.

The germline V gene has CDR1 LNHDA and CDR2 SQIVND (reference sequence). The CDR3 is 14 residues long. Between the trimmed V and J ends, which lost 5 bases and 8 bases, there was a span of 13 bases. Under the authors' procedure: Amplification with reference gene primers provided the estimates of nucleated cell counts. TCRdb keeps only in-frame clones here, not all; method: immunoSEQ multiplex PCR. The V and J calls and clone size come from that table; D and trimming were worked out from the DNA. The sample has fewer than 140,000 clones, about 64% seen once. This sequence originates from a human donor with acute or convalescent COVID-19. The donor label of this sample is uncertain. The material sequenced was peripheral blood. The chain couples TRBV19 to TRBJ1-6; D unresolved. The CDR3 loop reads CASSAGVMDSPLHF. The CDR3 DNA is TGTGCCAGTAGTGCGGGAGTTATGGATTCACCCCTCCACTTT.